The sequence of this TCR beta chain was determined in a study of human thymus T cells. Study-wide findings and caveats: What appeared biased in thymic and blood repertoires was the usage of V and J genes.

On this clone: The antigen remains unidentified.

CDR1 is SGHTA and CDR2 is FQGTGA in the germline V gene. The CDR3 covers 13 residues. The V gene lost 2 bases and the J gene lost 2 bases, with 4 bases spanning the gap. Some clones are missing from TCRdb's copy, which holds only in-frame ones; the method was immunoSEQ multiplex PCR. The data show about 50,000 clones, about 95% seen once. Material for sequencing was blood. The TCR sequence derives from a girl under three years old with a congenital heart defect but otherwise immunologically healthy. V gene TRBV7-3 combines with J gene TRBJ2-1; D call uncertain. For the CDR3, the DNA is TGTGCCAGCAGCTTAGGGGCCTACAATGAGCAGTTCTTC. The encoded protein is CASSLGAYNEQFF.